Reported below is one T cell receptor beta chain. What it binds is not known. Trimming took 6 bases from V and 2 from J; bases not matched to a gene: 5. Germline values: CDR1 LNHDA, CDR2 SQIVND (reference sequence). The CDR3 totals 14 residues. The data were obtained in a study of STAT5B mutations in CD4+ large granular lymphocyte leukemia. Study-level information: Among healthy controls, a particular HLA allele went with more CDR3 'QG' motifs.

Clones were read by immunoSEQ multiplex PCR, and TCRdb kept only the in-frame ones, dropping some. Of 30,000 to 40,000 clones listed, around 76% are singletons. Findings and limits, study-wide: Compared with healthy controls (2/35), patient top clones favored TRBV06 (8/27).

This chain links TRBV19 with TRBJ2-7; 9 bases are shared with TRBD1. Sequenced sample: CD4+ T cells from blood buffy coats. This TCR came from a human donor in good health. CDR3 DNA sequence: TGTGCCAGTAGGGGGACAGGGAAAACCTACGAGCAGTACTTC. Protein product: CASRGTGKTYEQYF. Together with reference TRBV19 and TRBJ2-7, the CDR3 gives the full variable domain: DGGITQSPKYLFRKEGQNVTLSCEQNLNHDAMYWYRQDPGQGLRLIYYSQIVNDFQKGDIAEGYSVSREKKESFPLTVTSAQKNPTAFYLCASRGTGKTYEQYFGPGTRLTVT.